These 13 T cell receptor beta chains were sequenced from one sample in a study of post-analysis software for immune sequencing data. The antigens for these receptors are not known. Included in the TCR beta cDNA libraries were unique molecular identifiers. Using its own MiXCR run on the PCR reads, TCRdb lists one record per CDR3 protein. The sample holds roughly 430,000 distinct CDR3 sequences, 39% seen once. Notes on the study in general: In patients, TRBV5-6, TRBV5-1 and TRBV20-1 belonged to roughly five TRBV segments found more frequently than in controls.

Sequenced: blood. Source of these receptors: a girl aged 2-10 years with multiple sclerosis.

The chain couples TRBV7-3 to TRBJ1-2; D unclear. CDR3 length: 13 amino acids. V lost 4 bases to trimming and J lost 4 bases, with 10 bases between them. Germline values: CDR1 SGHTA, CDR2 FQGTGA. The DNA of the CDR3 is TGTGCCAGCAGCTACGACAAAGCCTATGGCTACACCTTC. Translating gives CASSYDKAYGYTF.

The chain combines TRBV2 with TRBJ2-6, with D possibly being TRBD1 or TRBD2 (5 bases each). Trimming removed 6 bases from V and 1 base from J, with 19 bases in between. CDR1 and CDR2 (germline): SNHLY, FYNNEI. This CDR3 contains 18 residues. This chain's CDR3 is CASRPLGVGSSGANVLTF. CDR3 DNA: TGTGCCAGCAGGCCACTAGGGGTCGGTTCTTCTGGGGCCAACGTCCTGACTTTC. The full variable domain, rest sourced from reference TRBV2 and TRBJ2-6, is EPEVTQTPSHQVTQMGQEVILRCVPISNHLYFYWYRQILGQKVEFLVSFYNNEISEKSEIFDDQFSVERPDGSNFTLKIRSTKLEDSAMYFCASRPLGVGSSGANVLTFGAGSRLTVL.

The rearrangement joins TRBV7-2 to TRBJ2-2, with a possible D match to TRBD1 (6 bases). This CDR3 contains 16 residues. The V end lost 4 bases, the J end lost 1 base, and 13 bases lay between the germline ends. The germline gives CDR1 SGHTA, CDR2 FQGNSA. CDR3: CASSSGQSLNTGELFF. The CDR3 bases are TGTGCCAGCAGCTCAGGACAGAGCCTGAACACCGGGGAGCTGTTTTTT. Full variable domain (outside the CDR3, taken from reference TRBV7-2 and TRBJ2-2): GAGVSQSPSNKVTEKGKDVELRCDPISGHTALYWYRQSLGQGLEFLIYFQGNSAPDKSGLPSDRFSAERTGGSVSTLTIQRTQQEDSAVYLCASSSGQSLNTGELFFGEGSRLTVL.

Only a few counts were recorded for this clonotype. The CDR3 bases are TGTGCCAGCAGAAATGGACTGTACCAAGAGACCCAGTACTTC. As protein: CASRNGLYQETQYF. The chain uses TRBV6-5 and TRBJ2-5, with D tentatively TRBD2 (5 bases). CDR3 length equals 14 residues. V was pared by 6 bases and J by 0 bases, with 11 bases between. From germline, CDR1 is MNHEY and CDR2 SVGAGI.

The chain is built from TRBV7-7 and TRBJ2-1; 7 bases fit TRBD1. V trimming: 0 bases; J trimming: 1 base; junction bases outside the gene matches: 3. The germline V gene has CDR1 SSHAT and CDR2 FNYEAQ (reference sequence). The CDR3 has 16 residues. DNA for the CDR3: TGTGCCAGCAGCTTAGCAATCAGGGGGTCCTACAATGAGCAGTTCTTC. The encoded protein is CASSLAIRGSYNEQFF.

The genes are TRBV7-8 and TRBJ1-1; D uncertain. This CDR3 has 15 residues. V was clipped by 2 bases and J by 1 base, with 11 bases between them. Germline CDR1 reads SGHVS; CDR2 reads FQNEAQ. The CDR3 reads CASSLSAGWNTEAFF. For the CDR3, the DNA is TGTGCCAGCAGCTTAAGTGCTGGGTGGAACACTGAAGCTTTCTTT.

The chain uses TRBV12-3 or TRBV12-4 and TRBJ1-1, with 10 bases identical to TRBD1. Trimming took 3 bases from V and 2 from J; bases not matched to a gene: 9. The CDR3 sequence is 17 residues long. The CDR3 is CASSFGTGVLGNTEAFF. In DNA form, the CDR3 reads TGTGCCAGCAGTTTCGGGACAGGGGTTTTAGGCAACACTGAAGCTTTCTTT.

CDR3 loop: CASSFQSGTGYNEQFF. The CDR3 coding sequence is TGCGCCAGCAGCTTCCAATCCGGGACAGGTTACAATGAGCAGTTCTTC. The rearrangement joins TRBV5-1 to TRBJ2-1, with 8 nucleotides matching TRBD1. The V and J ends lost 2 bases and 4 bases, in that order; junction bases with no gene match: 8. CDR1 and CDR2 (germline): SGHRS, YFSETQ. The CDR3 is made up of 16 amino acids.

The V call is TRBV20-1, the J call TRBJ2-1, with 7 nucleotides matching TRBD1. The CDR3 has 12 residues. J was trimmed by 6 bases and V by 3 bases; bases with no gene match: 2. The germline V gene has CDR1 DFQATT and CDR2 SNEGSKA (reference sequence). The CDR3 reads CSASPGGNEQFF. The CDR3, as DNA: TGCAGTGCTAGCCCAGGGGGCAATGAGCAGTTCTTC.

V usage is TRBV7-9 and J usage is TRBJ1-6, with D possibly matching TRBD1 (6 bases). This CDR3 has 15 amino acids. The V gene lost 5 bases and the J gene lost 10 bases, with 18 bases spanning the gap. Germline lookup yields CDR1 SEHNR and CDR2 FQNEAQ (reference sequence). CDR3 nucleotide sequence: TGTGCCAGCAGCCGAGGTGGGGGGGCTCAATCACCCCTCCACTTT. Encoded protein: CASSRGGGAQSPLHF.

This clonotype was seen many times. V usage is TRBV6-4 and J usage is TRBJ2-1; 15 bases fit TRBD2. Germline assignment: CDR1 MRHNA and CDR2 SNTAGT. V dropped 6 bases and J dropped 4; count of bases not matched to a gene: 1. This CDR3 has 15 amino acids. CDR3 DNA sequence: TGTGCCAGCAGCGGGACTAGCGGGGGGTACAATGAGCAGTTCTTC. Translation gives CASSGTSGGYNEQFF.

CDR3 in DNA: TGTGCCAGCAGTTACCTGGCGGACCCCTACAATGAGCAGTTCTTC. This codes for CASSYLADPYNEQFF. The gene calls are TRBV6-2 or TRBV6-3 and TRBJ2-1; D ambiguous. Trimming stripped 2 bases from V and 2 bases from J, with 10 bases between. Germline V lookup: CDR1 MNHEY, CDR2 SVGEGT. The CDR3 contains 15 residues.

The rearrangement uses TRBV7-3 and TRBJ2-5, with D possibly TRBD1 on 5 matching bases. Trimming cost V 1 base and J 2 bases, with 11 bases left between them. Germline V lookup: CDR1 SGHTA, CDR2 FQGTGA. CDR3 size: 15 residues. The CDR3 nucleotides read TGTGCCAGCAGCTTAATAGGGGCCGCGCAAGAGACCCAGTACTTC. The encoded protein is CASSLIGAAQETQYF.